This T cell receptor (beta chain) was recovered during a study of OX40 agonist ivuxolimab in advanced cancers. Study as a whole: All patients had ivuxolimab intravenously every 2 weeks at 0.01 to 10 mg/kg.

Assay used: immunoSEQ multiplex PCR; TCRdb lists only in-frame clones, some missing. The data show tens of thousands of clones, about 85% seen once. Study-wide results and limits: Expanded peripheral T cells had an undetermined antigen specificity.

The ends were cut back, 5 bases at V and 3 bases at J, with 20 bases in the middle. CDR1 is SGHNT and CDR2 is YENEEA in the germline V gene. The CDR3 extends over 16 amino acids. About this clone: Its antigen is still unknown.

The receptor comes from an adult with an advanced solid tumor such as melanoma, head and neck, liver or kidney cancer. The input for sequencing was CD4+ or CD8+ T cells sorted from blood, taken in a trial of the OX40 agonist ivuxolimab. The V call is TRBV11-3, the J call TRBJ2-7; no definite D call. As DNA, the CDR3 is TGTGCCAGCAGCCATAGGTCCCAGGCAGCCAACTACGAGCAGTACTTC. It is translated as CASSHRSQAANYEQYF.